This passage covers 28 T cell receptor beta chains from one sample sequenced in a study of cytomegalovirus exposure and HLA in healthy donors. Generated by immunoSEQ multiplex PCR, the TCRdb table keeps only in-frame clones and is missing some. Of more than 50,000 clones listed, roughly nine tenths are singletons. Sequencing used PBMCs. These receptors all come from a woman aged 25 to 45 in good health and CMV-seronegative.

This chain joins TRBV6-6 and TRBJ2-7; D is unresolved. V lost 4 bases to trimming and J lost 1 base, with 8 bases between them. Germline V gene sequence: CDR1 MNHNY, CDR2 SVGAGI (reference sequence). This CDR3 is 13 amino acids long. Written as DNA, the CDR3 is TGTGCCAGCAGTTCCACCCAGTCCTACGAGCAGTACTTC. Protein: CASSSTQSYEQYF.

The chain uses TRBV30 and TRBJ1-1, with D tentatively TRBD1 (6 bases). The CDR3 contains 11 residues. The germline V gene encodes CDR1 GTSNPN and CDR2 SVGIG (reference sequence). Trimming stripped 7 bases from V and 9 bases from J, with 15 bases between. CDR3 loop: CAFARGRQAFF. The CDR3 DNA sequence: TGTGCCTTTGCCAGGGGTCGTCAAGCTTTCTTT. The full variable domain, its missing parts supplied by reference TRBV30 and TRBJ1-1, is SQTIHQWPATLVQPVGSPLSLECTVEGTSNPNLYWYRQAAGRGLQLLFYSVGIGQISSEVPQNLSASRPQDRQFILSSKKLLLSDSGFYLCAFARGRQAFFGQGTRLTVV.

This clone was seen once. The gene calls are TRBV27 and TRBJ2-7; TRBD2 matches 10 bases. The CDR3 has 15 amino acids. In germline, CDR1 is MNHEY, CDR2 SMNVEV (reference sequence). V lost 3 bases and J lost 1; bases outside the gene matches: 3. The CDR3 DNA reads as TGTGCCAGCAGTTTCAGACTAGCGGGTTCCTACGAGCAGTACTTC. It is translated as CASSFRLAGSYEQYF.

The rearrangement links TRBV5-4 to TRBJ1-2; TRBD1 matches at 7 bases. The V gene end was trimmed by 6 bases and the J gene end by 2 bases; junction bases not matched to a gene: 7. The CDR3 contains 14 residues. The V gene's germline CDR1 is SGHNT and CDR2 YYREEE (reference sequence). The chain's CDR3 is CASNEGAENYGYTF. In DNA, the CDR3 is TGTGCCAGCAACGAGGGGGCGGAAAACTATGGCTACACCTTC.

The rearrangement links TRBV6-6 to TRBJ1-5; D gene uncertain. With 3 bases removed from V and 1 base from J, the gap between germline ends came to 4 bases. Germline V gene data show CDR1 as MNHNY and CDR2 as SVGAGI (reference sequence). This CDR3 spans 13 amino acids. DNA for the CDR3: TGTGCCAGCAGTTATCAGAGCAATCAGCCCCAGCATTTT. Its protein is CASSYQSNQPQHF.

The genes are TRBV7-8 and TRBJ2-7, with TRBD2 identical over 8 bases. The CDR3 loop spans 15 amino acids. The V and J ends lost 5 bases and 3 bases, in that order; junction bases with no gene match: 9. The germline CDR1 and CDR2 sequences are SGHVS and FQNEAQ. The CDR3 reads CASSVTGLANYEQYF. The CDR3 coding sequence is TGTGCCAGCAGCGTGACTGGACTAGCCAACTACGAGCAGTACTTC.

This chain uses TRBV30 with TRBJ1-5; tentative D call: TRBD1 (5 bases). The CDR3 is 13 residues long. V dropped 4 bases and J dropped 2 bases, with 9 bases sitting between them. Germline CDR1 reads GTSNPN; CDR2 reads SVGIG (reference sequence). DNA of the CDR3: TGTGCCTGGAAGCAAGGGGGCAATCAGCCCCAGCATTTT. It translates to CAWKQGGNQPQHF.

The CDR3 region is CASSQPTFQAGATGELFF. CDR3 DNA: TGCGCCAGCAGCCAGCCCACCTTCCAAGCGGGGGCCACCGGGGAGCTGTTTTTT. This chain uses TRBV4-1 with TRBJ2-2; 8 nucleotides line up with TRBD2. The CDR3 runs 18 residues. V dropped 3 bases and J dropped 4; count of bases not matched to a gene: 13. Germline V lookup: CDR1 MGHRA, CDR2 YSYEKL.

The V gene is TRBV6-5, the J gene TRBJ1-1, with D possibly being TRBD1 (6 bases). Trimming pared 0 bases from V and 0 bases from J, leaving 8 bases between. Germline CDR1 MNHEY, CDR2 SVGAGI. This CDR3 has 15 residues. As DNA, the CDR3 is TGTGCCAGCAGTTACTCAGCAGGGGTGAACACTGAAGCTTTCTTT. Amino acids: CASSYSAGVNTEAFF.

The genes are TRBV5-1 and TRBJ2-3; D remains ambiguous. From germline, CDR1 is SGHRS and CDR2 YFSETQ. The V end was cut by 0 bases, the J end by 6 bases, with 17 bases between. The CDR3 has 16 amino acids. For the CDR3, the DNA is TGCGCCAGCAGCTTGGGGGCAGTTGTTGGCTTCGATACGCAGTATTTT. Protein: CASSLGAVVGFDTQYF. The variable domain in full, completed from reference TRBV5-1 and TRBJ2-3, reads KAGVTQTPRYLIKTRGQQVTLSCSPISGHRSVSWYQQTPGQGLQFLFEYFSETQRNKGNFPGRFSGRQFSNSRSEMNVSTLELGDSALYLCASSLGAVVGFDTQYFGPGTRLTVL.

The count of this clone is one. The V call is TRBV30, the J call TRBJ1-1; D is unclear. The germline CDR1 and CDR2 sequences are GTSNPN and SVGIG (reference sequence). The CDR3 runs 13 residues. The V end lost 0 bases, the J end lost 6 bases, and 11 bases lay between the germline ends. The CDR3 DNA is TGTGCCTGGAGTGTAATGGGGAGCGCTGAAGCTTTCTTT. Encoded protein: CAWSVMGSAEAFF.

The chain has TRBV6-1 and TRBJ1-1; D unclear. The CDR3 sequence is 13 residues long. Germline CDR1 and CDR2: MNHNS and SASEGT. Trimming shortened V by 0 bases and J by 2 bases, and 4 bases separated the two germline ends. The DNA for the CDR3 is TGTGCCAGCAGTGAAGCACAAAACACTGAAGCTTTCTTT. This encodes CASSEAQNTEAFF.

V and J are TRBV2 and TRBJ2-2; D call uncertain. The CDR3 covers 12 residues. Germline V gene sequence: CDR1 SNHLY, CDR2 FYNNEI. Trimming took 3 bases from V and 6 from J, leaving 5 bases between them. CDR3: CASSDRAGELFF. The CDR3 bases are TGTGCCAGCAGTGATCGGGCCGGGGAGCTGTTTTTT.

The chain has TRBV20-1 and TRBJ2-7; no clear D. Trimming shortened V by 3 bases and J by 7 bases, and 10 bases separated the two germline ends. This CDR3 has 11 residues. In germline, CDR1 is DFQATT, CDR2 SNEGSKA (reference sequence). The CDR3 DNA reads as TGCAGTGCTAGCGGGTCCCTTGAGCAGTACTTC. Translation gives CSASGSLEQYF.

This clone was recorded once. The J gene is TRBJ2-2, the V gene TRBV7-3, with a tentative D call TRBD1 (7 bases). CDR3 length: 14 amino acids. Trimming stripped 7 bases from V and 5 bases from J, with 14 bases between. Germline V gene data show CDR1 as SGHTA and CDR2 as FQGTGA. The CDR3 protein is CASTQGGMTGELFF. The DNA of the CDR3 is TGTGCCAGCACCCAGGGGGGAATGACCGGGGAGCTGTTTTTT. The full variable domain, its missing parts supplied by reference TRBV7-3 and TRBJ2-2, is GAGVSQTPSNKVTEKGKYVELRCDPISGHTALYWYRQSLGQGPEFLIYFQGTGAADDSGLPNDRFFAVRPEGSVSTLKIQRTERGDSAVYLCASTQGGMTGELFFGEGSRLTVL.

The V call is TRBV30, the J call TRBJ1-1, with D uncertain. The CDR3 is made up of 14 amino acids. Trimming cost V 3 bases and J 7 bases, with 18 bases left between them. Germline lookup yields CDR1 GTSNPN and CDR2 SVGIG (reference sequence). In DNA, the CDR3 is TGTGCCTGGAGGGGAGGTAAGGGTAAGGATGAAGCTTTCTTT. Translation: CAWRGGKGKDEAFF.

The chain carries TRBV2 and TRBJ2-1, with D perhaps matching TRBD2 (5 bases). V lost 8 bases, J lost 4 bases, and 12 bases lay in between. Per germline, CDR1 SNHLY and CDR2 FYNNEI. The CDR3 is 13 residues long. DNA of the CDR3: TGTGCCAGCTGTCTCTCGGGATACAATGAGCAGTTCTTC. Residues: CASCLSGYNEQFF.

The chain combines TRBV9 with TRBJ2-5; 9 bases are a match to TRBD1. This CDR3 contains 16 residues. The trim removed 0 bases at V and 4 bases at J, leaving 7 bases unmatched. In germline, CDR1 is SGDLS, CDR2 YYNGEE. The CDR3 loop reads CASSVAGRQGGETQYF. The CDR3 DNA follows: TGTGCCAGCAGCGTAGCAGGAAGACAGGGGGGAGAGACCCAGTACTTC. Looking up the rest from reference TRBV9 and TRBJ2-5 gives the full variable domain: DSGVTQTPKHLITATGQRVTLRCSPRSGDLSVYWYQQSLDQGLQFLIQYYNGEERAKGNILERFSAQQFPDLHSELNLSSLELGDSALYFCASSVAGRQGGETQYFGPGTRLLVL.

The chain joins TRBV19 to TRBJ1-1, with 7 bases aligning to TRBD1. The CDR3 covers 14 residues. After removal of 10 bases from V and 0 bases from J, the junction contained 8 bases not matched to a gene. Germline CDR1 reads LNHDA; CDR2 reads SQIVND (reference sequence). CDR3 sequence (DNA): TGTGCCATTTCGTCGGGACAGATGAACACTGAAGCTTTCTTT. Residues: CAISSGQMNTEAFF.

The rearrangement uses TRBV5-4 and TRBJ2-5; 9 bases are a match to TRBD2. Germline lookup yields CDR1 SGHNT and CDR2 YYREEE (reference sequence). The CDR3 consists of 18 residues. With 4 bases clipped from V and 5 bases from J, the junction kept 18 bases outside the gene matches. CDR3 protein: CASSGEPGLAGRGETQYF. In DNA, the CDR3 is TGTGCCAGCAGCGGGGAGCCCGGTCTAGCGGGGAGGGGGGAGACCCAGTACTTC.

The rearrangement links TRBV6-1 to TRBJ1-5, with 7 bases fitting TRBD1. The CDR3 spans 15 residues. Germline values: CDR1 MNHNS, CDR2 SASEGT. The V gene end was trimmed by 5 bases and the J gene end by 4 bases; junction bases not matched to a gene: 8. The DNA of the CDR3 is TGTGCCAGCAGTCCTATCCGGGACAGTAATCAGCCCCAGCATTTT. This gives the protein CASSPIRDSNQPQHF.

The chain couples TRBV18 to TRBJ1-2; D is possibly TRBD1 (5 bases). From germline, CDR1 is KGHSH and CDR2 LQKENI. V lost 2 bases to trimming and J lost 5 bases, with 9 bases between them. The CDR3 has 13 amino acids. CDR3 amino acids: CASSPRGQYGYTF. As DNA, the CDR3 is TGTGCCAGCTCACCAAGGGGCCAATATGGCTACACCTTC.

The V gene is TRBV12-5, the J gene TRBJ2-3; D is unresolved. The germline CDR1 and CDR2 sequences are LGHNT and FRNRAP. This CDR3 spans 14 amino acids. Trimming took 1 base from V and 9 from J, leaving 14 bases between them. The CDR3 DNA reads TGTGCTAGTGGTTTGGCGAATAGTTTCGGGACGCAGTATTTT. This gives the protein CASGLANSFGTQYF.

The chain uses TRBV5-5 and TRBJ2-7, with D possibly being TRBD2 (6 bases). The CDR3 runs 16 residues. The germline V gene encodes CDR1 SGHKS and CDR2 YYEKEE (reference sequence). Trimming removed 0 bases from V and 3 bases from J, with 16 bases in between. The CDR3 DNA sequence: TGTGCCAGCAGCTTGGGTCACGCTGGGCGGGACTACGAGCAGTACTTC. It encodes CASSLGHAGRDYEQYF.

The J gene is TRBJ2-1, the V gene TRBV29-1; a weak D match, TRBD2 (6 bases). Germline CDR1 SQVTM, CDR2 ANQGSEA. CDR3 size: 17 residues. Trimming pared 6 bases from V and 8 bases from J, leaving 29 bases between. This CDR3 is CSVDSGGRSIFRDEQFF. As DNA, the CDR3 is TGCAGCGTAGACTCTGGGGGGAGGAGTATCTTCCGGGATGAGCAGTTCTTC.

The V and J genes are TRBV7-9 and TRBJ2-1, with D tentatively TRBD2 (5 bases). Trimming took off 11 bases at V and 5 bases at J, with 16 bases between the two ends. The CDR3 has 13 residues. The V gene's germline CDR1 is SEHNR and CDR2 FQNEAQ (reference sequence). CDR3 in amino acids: CASEDGGHNEQFF. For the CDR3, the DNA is TGTGCCTCTGAAGACGGAGGACACAATGAGCAGTTCTTC.

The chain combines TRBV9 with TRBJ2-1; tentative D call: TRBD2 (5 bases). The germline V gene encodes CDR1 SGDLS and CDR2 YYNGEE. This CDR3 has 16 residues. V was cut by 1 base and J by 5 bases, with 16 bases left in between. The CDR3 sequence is CASSVSGSPRDNEQFF. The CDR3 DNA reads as TGTGCCAGCAGCGTAAGCGGTTCCCCTCGGGACAATGAGCAGTTCTTC.

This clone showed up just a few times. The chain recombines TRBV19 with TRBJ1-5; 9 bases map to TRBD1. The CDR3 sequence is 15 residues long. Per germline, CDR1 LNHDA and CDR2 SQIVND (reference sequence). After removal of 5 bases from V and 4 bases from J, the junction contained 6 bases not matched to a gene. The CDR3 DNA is TGTGCCAGTAGTCAGGGACAGGGAGTAAATCAGCCCCAGCATTTT. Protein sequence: CASSQGQGVNQPQHF.